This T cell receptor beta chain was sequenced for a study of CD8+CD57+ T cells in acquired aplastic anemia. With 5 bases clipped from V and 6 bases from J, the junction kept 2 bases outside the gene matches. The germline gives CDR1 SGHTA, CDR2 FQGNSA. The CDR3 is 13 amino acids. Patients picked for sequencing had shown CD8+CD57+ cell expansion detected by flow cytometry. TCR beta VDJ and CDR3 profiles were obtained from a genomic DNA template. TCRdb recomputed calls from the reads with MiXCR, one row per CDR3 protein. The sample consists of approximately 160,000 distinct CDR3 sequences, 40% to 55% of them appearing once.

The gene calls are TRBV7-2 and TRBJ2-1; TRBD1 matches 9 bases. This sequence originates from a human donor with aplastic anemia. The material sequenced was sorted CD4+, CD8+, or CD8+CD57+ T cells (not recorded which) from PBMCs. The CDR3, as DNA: TGTGCCAGCAGCCAGGGACAGGGCAATGAGCAGTTCTTC. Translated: CASSQGQGNEQFF. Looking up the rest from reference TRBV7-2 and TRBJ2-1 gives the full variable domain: GAGVSQSPSNKVTEKGKDVELRCDPISGHTALYWYRQSLGQGLEFLIYFQGNSAPDKSGLPSDRFSAERTGGSVSTLTIQRTQQEDSAVYLCASSQGQGNEQFFGPGTRLTVL.